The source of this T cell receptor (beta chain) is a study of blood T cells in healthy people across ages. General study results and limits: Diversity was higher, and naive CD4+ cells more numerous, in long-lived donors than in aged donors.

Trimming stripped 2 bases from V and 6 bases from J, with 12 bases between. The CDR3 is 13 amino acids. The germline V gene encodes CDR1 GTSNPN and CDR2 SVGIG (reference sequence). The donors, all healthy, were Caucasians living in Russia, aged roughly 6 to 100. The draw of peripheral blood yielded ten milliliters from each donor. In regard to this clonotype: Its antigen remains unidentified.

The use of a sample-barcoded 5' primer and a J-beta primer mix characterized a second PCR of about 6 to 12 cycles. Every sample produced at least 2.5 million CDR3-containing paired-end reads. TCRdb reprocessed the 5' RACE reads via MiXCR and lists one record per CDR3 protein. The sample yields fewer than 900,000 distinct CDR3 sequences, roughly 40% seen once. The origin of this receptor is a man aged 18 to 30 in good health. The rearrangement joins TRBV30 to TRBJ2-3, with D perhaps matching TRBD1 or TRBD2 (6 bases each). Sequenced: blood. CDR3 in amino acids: CAWSLGGLDTQYF. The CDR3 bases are TGTGCCTGGAGTTTGGGGGGCTTGGATACGCAGTATTTT.